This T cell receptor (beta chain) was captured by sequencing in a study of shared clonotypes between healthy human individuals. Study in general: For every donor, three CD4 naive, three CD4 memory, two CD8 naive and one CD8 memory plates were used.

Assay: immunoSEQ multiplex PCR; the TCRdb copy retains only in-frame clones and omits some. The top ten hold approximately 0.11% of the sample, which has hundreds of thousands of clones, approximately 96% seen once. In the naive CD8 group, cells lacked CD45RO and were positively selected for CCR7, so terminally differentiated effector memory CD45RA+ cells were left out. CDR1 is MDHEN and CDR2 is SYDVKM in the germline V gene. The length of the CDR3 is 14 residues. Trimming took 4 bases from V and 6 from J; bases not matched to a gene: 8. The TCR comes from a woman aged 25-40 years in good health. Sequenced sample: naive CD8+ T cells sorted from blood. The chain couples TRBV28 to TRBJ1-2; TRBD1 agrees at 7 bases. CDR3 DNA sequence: TGTGCCAGCAGTTATAGCCCTACAGGGGATGGCTACACCTTC. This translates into CASSYSPTGDGYTF.